These 8 T cell receptor beta chains were all obtained from the same sample, sequenced in a study of blood T cells in healthy people across ages. A J-beta primer mix and a sample-barcoded 5' primer were used in a second PCR of about 6 to 12 cycles. TCRdb re-called the 5' RACE reads with MiXCR, one entry per CDR3 protein. The table shows approximately 830,000 distinct CDR3 sequences, with under 80% occurring only once. Input material: blood. Receptor source: a young man in good health.

This chain connects TRBV11-2 to TRBJ2-1; 7 bases are shared with TRBD2. The CDR3 is 15 amino acids. V was clipped by 2 bases and J by 6 bases; unmatched bases: 7. Germline CDR1 is SGHAT and CDR2 is FQNNGV. The CDR3 DNA reads as TGTGCCAGCAGCTTATCCAGCGGGGTGGGCAATGAGCAGTTCTTC. Encoded protein: CASSLSSGVGNEQFF.

The genes are TRBV2 and TRBJ2-4, with 7 nucleotides matching TRBD1. Germline assignment: CDR1 SNHLY and CDR2 FYNNEI. V trimming: 5 bases; J trimming: 1 base; junction bases outside the gene matches: 2. The CDR3 is made up of 14 amino acids. The DNA of the CDR3 is TGTGCCAGCAGTTTACAGGGGGCCAAAAACATTCAGTACTTC. Protein: CASSLQGAKNIQYF. Drawing the rest from reference TRBV2 and TRBJ2-4, the complete variable domain is EPEVTQTPSHQVTQMGQEVILRCVPISNHLYFYWYRQILGQKVEFLVSFYNNEISEKSEIFDDQFSVERPDGSNFTLKIRSTKLEDSAMYFCASSLQGAKNIQYFGAGTRLSVL.

This clonotype occurred a few times. The V call is TRBV20-1, the J call TRBJ2-1; the D is unclear. The CDR3 contains 13 residues. CDR1 DFQATT and CDR2 SNEGSKA come from the germline V gene (reference sequence). With 0 bases removed from V and 6 bases from J, the gap between germline ends came to 9 bases. The CDR3 nucleotides read TGCAGTGCTAGAGATTACAGAACCAATGAGCAGTTCTTC. Its protein product is CSARDYRTNEQFF.

V is TRBV7-2 and J is TRBJ2-1; the D gene is possibly TRBD2 (5 bases). This CDR3 has 13 amino acids. Trimming stripped 5 bases from V and 6 bases from J, with 11 bases between. The germline gives CDR1 SGHTA, CDR2 FQGNSA. CDR3 sequence: CASSNGISNEQFF. The CDR3 region has the DNA TGTGCCAGCAGCAACGGGATTTCCAATGAGCAGTTCTTC.

J is TRBJ1-1 and V is TRBV28, with D unclear. Trimming shortened V by 7 bases and J by 6 bases, and 15 bases separated the two germline ends. Looked up from germline, CDR1 is MDHEN and CDR2 is SYDVKM. The CDR3 is made up of 13 amino acids. CDR3 residues: CASTIEEGAEAFF. In nucleotides, the CDR3 is TGTGCCAGCACCATCGAGGAAGGCGCTGAAGCTTTCTTT.

This clonotype has just a few counts. The rearrangement joins TRBV20-1 to TRBJ1-2, with 8 positions matching TRBD1. CDR1 DFQATT and CDR2 SNEGSKA come from the germline V gene (reference sequence). Trimming at V came to 0 bases and at J to 13 bases, leaving 10 bases not matched to a gene. There are 13 residues in the CDR3. The CDR3 region is CSAREPNRGDCTF. The CDR3, as DNA: TGCAGTGCTAGAGAGCCCAACAGGGGGGATTGCACCTTC.

The genes are TRBV3-1 and TRBJ2-7; tentative D call: TRBD2 (6 bases). There are 14 residues in the CDR3. From germline, CDR1 is LGHDT and CDR2 YNNKEL (reference sequence). The V end lost 4 bases, the J end lost 3 bases, and 13 bases lay between the germline ends. CDR3: CASSPRRGLYEQYF. CDR3 nucleotide sequence: TGTGCCAGCAGCCCTAGGCGGGGACTCTACGAGCAGTACTTC.

The chain recombines TRBV21-1 with TRBJ2-7. TRBV21-1 is a recognized pseudogene. This CDR3 spans 15 amino acids. In DNA form, the CDR3 reads TGTGCCAGCAGCCCAGCGCGTACCTGGGGTTACGAGCAGTACTTC. Translation gives CASSPARTWGYEQYF.